The TCR beta chain described here comes from a study of cytomegalovirus exposure and HLA in healthy donors. The study ran its PCR with 60 Vbeta and 13 Jbeta primers. Using immunoSEQ multiplex PCR, the repertoire was profiled, and TCRdb retains in-frame clones only, with some absent. This sample has approximately 150,000 clones, with roughly 70% found just once. The germline V gene has CDR1 MNHNS and CDR2 SASEGT. After removal of 6 bases from V and 0 bases from J, the junction contained 3 bases not matched to a gene. This CDR3 has 15 amino acids. The chain is built from TRBV6-1 and TRBJ2-5; 11 bases fit TRBD1. The receptor was isolated from a woman in her forties in good health and CMV-seropositive. Sequenced input: PBMCs. The CDR3 is CASRGTGGYQETQYF. Written as DNA, the CDR3 is TGTGCCAGCAGGGGGACAGGGGGGTACCAAGAGACCCAGTACTTC.